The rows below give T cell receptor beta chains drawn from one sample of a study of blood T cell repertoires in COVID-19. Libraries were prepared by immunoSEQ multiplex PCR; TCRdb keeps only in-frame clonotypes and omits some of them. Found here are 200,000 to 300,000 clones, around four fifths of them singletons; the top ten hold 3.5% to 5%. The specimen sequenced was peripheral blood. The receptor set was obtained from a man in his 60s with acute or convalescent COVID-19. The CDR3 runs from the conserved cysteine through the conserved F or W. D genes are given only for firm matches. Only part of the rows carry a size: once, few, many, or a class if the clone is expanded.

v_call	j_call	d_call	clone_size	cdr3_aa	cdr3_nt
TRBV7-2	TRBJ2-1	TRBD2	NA	CASRPGTSGRNEQFF	TGTGCCAGCAGACCGGGGACTAGCGGGAGGAATGAGCAGTTCTTC
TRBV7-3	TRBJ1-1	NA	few	CASSLQENTEAFF	TGTGCCAGCAGCTTACAGGAGAACACTGAAGCTTTCTTT
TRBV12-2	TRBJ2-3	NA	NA	CASRIAPFLENTDTQYF	TGTGCAAGTCGCATAGCCCCCTTTTTAGAAAATACAGATACGCAGTATTTT
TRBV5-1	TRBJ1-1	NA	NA	CASSLRSGGLNTEAFF	TGCGCCAGCAGCTTGAGGTCGGGGGGATTGAACACTGAAGCTTTCTTT
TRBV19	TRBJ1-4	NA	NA	CASSITGTTNEKLFF	TGTGCCAGTAGTATAACAGGTACAACTAATGAAAAACTGTTTTTT
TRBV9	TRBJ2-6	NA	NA	CASSGQLSGANVLTF	TGTGCCAGCAGCGGACAACTCTCTGGGGCCAACGTCCTGACTTTC
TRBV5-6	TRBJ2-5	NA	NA	CASTSVQGLETQYF	TGTGCCAGCACTTCGGTGCAGGGGTTGGAGACCCAGTACTTC
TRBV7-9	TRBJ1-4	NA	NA	CASSNYRGTNEKLFF	TGTGCCAGCAGCAATTATAGAGGAACTAATGAAAAACTGTTTTTT
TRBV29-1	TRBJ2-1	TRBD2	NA	CSANPLADHSYNEQFF	TGCAGCGCGAACCCACTAGCGGACCACTCCTACAATGAGCAGTTCTTC
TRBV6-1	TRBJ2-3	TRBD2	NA	CASSVLTSGGTDTQYF	TGTGCCAGCAGTGTCTTGACTAGCGGCGGCACAGATACGCAGTATTTT
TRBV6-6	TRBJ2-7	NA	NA	CASRHLGTNYEQYF	TGTGCCAGTCGGCATCTCGGGACAAACTACGAGCAGTACTTC
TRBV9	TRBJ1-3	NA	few	CASSAEGDTIYF	TGTGCCAGCAGCGCCGAGGGGGACACCATATATTTT
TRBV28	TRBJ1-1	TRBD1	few	CASRTPGQPNTEAFF	TGTGCCAGCAGGACACCGGGACAGCCAAACACTGAAGCTTTCTTT
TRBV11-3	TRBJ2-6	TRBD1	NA	CASSLEGAAGANVLTF	TGTGCCAGCAGCCTCGAGGGGGCTGCTGGGGCCAACGTCCTGACTTTC
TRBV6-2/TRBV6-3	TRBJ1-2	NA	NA	CASSIPTGYSPYGYTF	TGTGCCAGCAGCATCCCAACAGGGTACTCACCGTATGGCTACACCTTC
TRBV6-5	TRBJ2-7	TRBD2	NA	CASSRTRIDEQYF	TGTGCCAGCAGTAGGACTAGGATTGACGAGCAGTACTTC
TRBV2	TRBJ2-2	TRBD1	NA	CASTPGTVNTGELFF	TGTGCCAGCACTCCCGGGACAGTAAACACCGGGGAGCTGTTTTTT
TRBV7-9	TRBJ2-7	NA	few	CASSLSASSYEQYF	TGTGCCAGCAGCTTATCGGCTAGTAGCTACGAGCAGTACTTC
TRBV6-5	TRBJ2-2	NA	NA	CASSLTANTGELFF	TGTGCCAGCAGTCTGACAGCAAACACCGGGGAGCTGTTTTTT
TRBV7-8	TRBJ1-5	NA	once	CASSFRGSNQPQHF	TGTGCCAGCAGCTTCAGGGGTAGCAATCAGCCCCAGCATTTT
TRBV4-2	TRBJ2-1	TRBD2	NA	CASSPRPGLAGGHEQFF	TGTGCCAGCAGCCCCCGGCCGGGACTAGCGGGAGGTCATGAGCAGTTCTTC
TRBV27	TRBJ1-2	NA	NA	CASSFSGGQGYTF	TGTGCCAGCAGTTTCAGCGGGGGACAAGGCTACACCTTC
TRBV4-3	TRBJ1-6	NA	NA	CASSQGAGARSPLHF	TGCGCCAGCAGCCAAGGGGCTGGGGCTAGGTCACCCCTCCACTTT
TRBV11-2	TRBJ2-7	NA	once	CASSFKTGRSYEQYF	TGTGCCAGCAGCTTTAAGACGGGGAGAAGCTACGAGCAGTACTTC
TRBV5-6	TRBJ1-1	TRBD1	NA	CASSFELTGGDTEAFF	TGTGCCAGCAGCTTTGAGTTGACAGGGGGAGACACTGAAGCTTTCTTT
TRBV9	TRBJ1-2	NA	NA	CASSPTGSFYGYTF	TGTGCCAGCAGCCCCACGGGGAGTTTCTATGGCTACACCTTC
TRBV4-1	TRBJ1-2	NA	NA	CASSRVVQGGYGYTF	TGCGCCAGCAGCCGAGTAGTCCAAGGGGGCTATGGCTACACCTTC
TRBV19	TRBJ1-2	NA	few	CASSIEIQGRDYTF	TGTGCCAGTAGTATAGAAATACAGGGACGGGACTACACCTTC
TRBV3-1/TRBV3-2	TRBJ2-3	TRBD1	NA	CASSQGQDPGGTDTQYF	TGTGCCAGCAGCCAGGGACAGGATCCAGGGGGCACAGATACGCAGTATTTT
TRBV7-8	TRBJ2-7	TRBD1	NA	CASSLGSAVGTGGFYEQYF	TGTGCCAGCAGCTTAGGCAGTGCGGTGGGGACAGGGGGCTTCTACGAGCAGTACTTC
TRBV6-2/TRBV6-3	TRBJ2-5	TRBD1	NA	CASSYKDRVETQYF	TGTGCCAGCAGTTACAAGGACAGGGTAGAGACCCAGTACTTC
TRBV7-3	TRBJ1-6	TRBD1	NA	CASSLTTGVGSPLHF	TGTGCCAGCAGCCTCACGACAGGGGTAGGCTCACCCCTCCACTTT
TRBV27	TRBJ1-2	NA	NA	CASSPQGDYGYTF	TGTGCCAGCAGTCCTCAGGGTGACTATGGCTACACCTTC
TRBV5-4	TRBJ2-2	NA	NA	CASLTDTGELFF	TGTGCCAGCCTTACAGACACCGGGGAGCTGTTTTTT
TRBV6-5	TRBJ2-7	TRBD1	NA	CASSYSLGGSGEQYF	TGTGCCAGCAGTTACTCGTTAGGGGGCTCTGGGGAGCAGTACTTC
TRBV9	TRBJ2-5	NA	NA	CASSAHRGETQYF	TGTGCCAGCAGCGCCCACCGCGGGGAGACCCAGTACTTC
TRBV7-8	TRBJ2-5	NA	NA	CASSLEQGGETQYF	TGTGCCAGCAGCTTAGAACAGGGAGGGGAGACCCAGTACTTC
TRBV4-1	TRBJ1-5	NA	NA	CASSRSGDQPQHF	TGCGCCAGCAGCCGCAGTGGAGATCAGCCCCAGCATTTT
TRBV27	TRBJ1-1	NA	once	CASSFFPAGQQGVTREIF	TGTGCCAGCAGTTTTTTCCCAGCCGGTCAACAGGGAGTCACACGAGAGATCTTT
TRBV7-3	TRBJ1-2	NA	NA	CASSASGYYGYTF	TGTGCCAGCAGCGCCTCAGGGTACTATGGCTACACCTTC
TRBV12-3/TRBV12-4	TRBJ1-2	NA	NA	CASSLAPLYGYTF	TGTGCCAGCAGTTTGGCCCCATTGTATGGCTACACCTTC
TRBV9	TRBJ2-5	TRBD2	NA	CASSVGLAVLQETQYF	TGTGCCAGCAGCGTAGGTCTAGCGGTCCTCCAAGAGACCCAGTACTTC
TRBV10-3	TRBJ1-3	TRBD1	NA	CAIGTGGDGNTIYF	TGTGCCATCGGCACAGGGGGCGACGGGAACACCATATATTTT
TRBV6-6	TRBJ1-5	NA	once	CASTTTGPQPQHF	TGTGCCAGCACCACCACAGGGCCTCAGCCCCAGCATTTT
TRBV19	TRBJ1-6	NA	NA	CASSGSESSPLHF	TGTGCCAGTTCCGGGTCAGAAAGTTCACCCCTCCACTTT
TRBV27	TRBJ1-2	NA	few	CASSLRRGTNYGYTF	TGTGCCAGCAGTTTACGCCGGGGGACCAACTATGGCTACACCTTC
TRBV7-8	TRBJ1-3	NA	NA	CASSSPGFLGNTIYF	TGTGCCAGCAGCTCCCCAGGTTTCCTTGGAAACACCATATATTTT
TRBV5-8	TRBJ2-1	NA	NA	CASSLAGLVFF	TGTGCCAGCAGCTTGGCGGGACTGGTGTTCTTC
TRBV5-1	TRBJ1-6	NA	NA	CASSLNSRRVSYNSPLHF	TGCGCCAGCAGCTTGAATTCGCGCCGGGTGTCCTATAATTCACCCCTCCACTTT
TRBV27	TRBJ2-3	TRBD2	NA	CASSPSRTGGLTDTQYF	TGTGCCAGCAGTCCCTCCAGGACGGGGGGACTCACAGATACGCAGTATTTT
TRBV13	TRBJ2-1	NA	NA	CASSLARYNEQFF	TGTGCCAGCAGCTTAGCTCGGTACAATGAGCAGTTCTTC
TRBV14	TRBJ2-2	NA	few	CASSQGLNTGELFF	TGTGCCAGCAGCCAAGGGCTTAACACCGGGGAGCTGTTTTTT
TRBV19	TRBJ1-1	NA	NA	CASSIDGNLNTEAFF	TGTGCCAGTAGTATCGACGGGAATCTGAACACTGAAGCTTTCTTT
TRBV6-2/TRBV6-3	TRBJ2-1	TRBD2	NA	CASSYSAGGFYEQFF	TGTGCCAGCAGTTATAGCGCGGGGGGCTTCTATGAGCAGTTCTTC